Listed here are 2 T cell receptor beta chains from one sample, sequenced in a study of T cell responses to AZD1222 COVID-19 vaccine. Assay: immunoSEQ multiplex PCR; the TCRdb copy retains only in-frame clones and omits some. The data contain fewer than 200,000 clones, approximately 92% of them seen just once; the ten biggest clones take up less than 11%. Material: peripheral blood, obtained on day 0 of AZD1222 vaccination. The receptors here all came from an adult in good health.

This clone appeared a single time. The chain links TRBV27 to TRBJ1-2; the D is unclear. Germline V gives CDR1 MNHEY, CDR2 SMNVEV (reference sequence). Trimming removed 0 bases at V and 2 bases at J, with 7 bases between. This CDR3 comprises 14 residues. The CDR3 sequence is CASSLSGRNYGYTF. The CDR3 region has the DNA TGTGCCAGCAGTTTATCCGGACGGAACTATGGCTACACCTTC.

This clone was seen just once. J is TRBJ1-1 and V is TRBV18, with D possibly being TRBD1 (5 bases). Germline values: CDR1 KGHSH, CDR2 LQKENI. V lost 6 bases, J lost 3 bases, and 11 bases lay in between. The CDR3 totals 13 residues. CDR3 DNA: TGTGCCAGCTCCCCAGGGATGGACACTGAAGCTTTCTTT. The encoded protein is CASSPGMDTEAFF.